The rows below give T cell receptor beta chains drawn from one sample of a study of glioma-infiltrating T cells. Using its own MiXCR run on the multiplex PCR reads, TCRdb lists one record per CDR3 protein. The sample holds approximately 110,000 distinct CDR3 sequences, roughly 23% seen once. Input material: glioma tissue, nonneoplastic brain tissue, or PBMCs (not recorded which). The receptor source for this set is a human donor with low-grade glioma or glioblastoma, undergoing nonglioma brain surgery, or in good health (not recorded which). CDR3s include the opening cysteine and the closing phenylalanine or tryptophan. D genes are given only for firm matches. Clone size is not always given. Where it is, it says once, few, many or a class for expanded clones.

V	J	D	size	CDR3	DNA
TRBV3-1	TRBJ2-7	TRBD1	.	CASSLVFRNRGRYEQYF	TGTGCCAGCAGTCTAGTATTCCGGAACAGGGGGCGCTACGAGCAGTACTTC
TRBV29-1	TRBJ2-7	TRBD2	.	CSVEESGRRSYGQYF	TGCAGCGTTGAAGAGAGCGGGAGAAGATCCTACGGGCAGTACTTC
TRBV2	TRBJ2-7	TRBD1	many	CASSPGQSTYEQYF	TGTGCCAGCAGTCCGGGACAGTCCACCTACGAGCAGTACTTC
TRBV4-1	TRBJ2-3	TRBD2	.	CASSQETAGGGDTQYF	TGCGCCAGCAGCCAAGAGACAGCGGGAGGAGGAGATACGCAGTATTTT
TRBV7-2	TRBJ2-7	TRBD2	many	CASSPHPSSGVYEQYF	TGTGCCAGCAGCCCCCACCCGAGTAGCGGGGTGTACGAGCAGTACTTC
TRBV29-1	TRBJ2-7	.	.	CSVEDGHEQYF	TGCAGCGTTGAAGATGGGCACGAGCAGTACTTC
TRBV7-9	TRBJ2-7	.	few	CASSLAMGPYEQYF	TGTGCCAGCAGCTTAGCGATGGGGCCCTACGAGCAGTACTTC
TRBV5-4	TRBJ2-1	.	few	CASSLGWQGYNEQFF	TGTGCCAGCAGCTTGGGTTGGCAGGGATACAATGAGCAGTTCTTC
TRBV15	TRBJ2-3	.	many	CATSRVGHGANTQYF	TGTGCCACCAGCAGAGTGGGGCACGGAGCAAATACGCAGTATTTT
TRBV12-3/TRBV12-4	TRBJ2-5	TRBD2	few	CASSLDSSGAGTQYF	TGTGCCAGCAGTTTGGATTCTAGCGGGGCGGGGACCCAGTACTTC
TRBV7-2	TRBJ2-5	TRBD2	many	CASSSLAGVAPETQYF	TGTGCCAGCAGCTCGCTAGCGGGAGTGGCCCCAGAGACCCAGTACTTC
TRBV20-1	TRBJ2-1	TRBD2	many	CSARWLAGADEQFF	TGCAGTGCTAGATGGCTAGCGGGAGCGGATGAGCAGTTCTTC
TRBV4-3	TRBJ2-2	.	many	CASSRRQNTGELFF	TGCGCCAGCAGCCGCCGTCAGAACACCGGGGAGCTGTTTTTT
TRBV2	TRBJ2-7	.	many	CAVRRGAGSKQYF	TGTGCCGTTCGACGAGGGGCGGGAAGTAAGCAGTACTTC
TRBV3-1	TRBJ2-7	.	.	CASSQAGQPYEQYF	TGTGCCAGCAGCCAAGCAGGACAGCCCTACGAGCAGTACTTC
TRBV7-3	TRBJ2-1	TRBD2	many	CASSLIAGGPGTEQFF	TGTGCCAGCAGCTTAATAGCGGGAGGGCCGGGAACTGAGCAGTTCTTC
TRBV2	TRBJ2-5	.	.	CASISTNRQETQYF	TGTGCCAGCATTTCGACCAATCGACAAGAGACCCAGTACTTC
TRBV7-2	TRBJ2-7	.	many	CASSQEVAVAYEQYF	TGTGCCAGCAGCCAAGAGGTGGCCGTAGCCTACGAGCAGTACTTC
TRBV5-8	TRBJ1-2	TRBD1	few	CASSLQGAYGYTF	TGTGCCAGCAGCTTACAGGGGGCTTATGGCTACACCTTC
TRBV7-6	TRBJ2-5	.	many	CASSLEGAAVPPYF	TGTGCCAGCAGCTTAGAGGGTGCGGCCGTTCCCCCGTACTTC
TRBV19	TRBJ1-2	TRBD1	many	CASTGGQGGSYGYTF	TGTGCCAGTACCGGGGGACAGGGGGGTTCTTATGGCTACACCTTC
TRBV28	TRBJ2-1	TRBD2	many	CASSYTSGGLGEQFF	TGTGCCAGCAGTTATACTAGCGGGGGGCTCGGGGAGCAGTTCTTC
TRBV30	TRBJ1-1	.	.	CAWSQTNTEAFF	TGTGCCTGGAGCCAGACGAACACTGAAGCTTTCTTT
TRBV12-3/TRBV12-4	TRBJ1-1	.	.	CASTWTPNTEAFF	TGTGCCAGCACCTGGACACCGAACACTGAAGCTTTCTTT
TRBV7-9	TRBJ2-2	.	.	CASRLQAQSGELFF	TGTGCCAGCAGATTACAGGCCCAATCCGGGGAGCTGTTTTTT
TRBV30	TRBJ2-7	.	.	CAWSGYLTGGGYEQYF	TGTGCCTGGAGTGGATACCTGACCGGGGGCGGGTACGAGCAGTACTTC
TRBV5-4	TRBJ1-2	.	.	CASSSETLRGYTF	TGTGCCAGCAGCTCAGAGACCTTGCGGGGCTACACCTTC
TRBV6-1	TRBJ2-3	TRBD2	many	CASSRTSSTDTQYF	TGTGCCAGCAGCCGGACTAGCAGCACAGATACGCAGTATTTT
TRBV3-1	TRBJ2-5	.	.	CASSPFRETQYF	TGTGCCAGCAGCCCGTTTCGAGAGACCCAGTACTTC
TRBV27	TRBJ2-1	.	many	CASSMDPRNNEQFF	TGTGCCAGCAGTATGGACCCCAGAAACAATGAGCAGTTCTTC
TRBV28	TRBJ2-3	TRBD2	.	CASHSGVSTDTQYF	TGTGCCAGCCACAGCGGGGTTAGCACAGATACGCAGTATTTT
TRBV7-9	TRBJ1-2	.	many	CASSLEAGNYGYTF	TGTGCCAGCAGCTTAGAAGCCGGAAATTATGGCTACACCTTC
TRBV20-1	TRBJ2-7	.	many	CSARKRSSSYEQYF	TGCAGTGCTAGAAAGCGGTCGAGCTCCTACGAGCAGTACTTC
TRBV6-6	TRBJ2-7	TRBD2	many	CASSYNPRDYNYEQYF	TGTGCCAGCAGTTACAACCCCCGGGACTATAACTACGAGCAGTACTTC
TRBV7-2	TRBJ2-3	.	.	CASGWTGTDTQYF	TGTGCCAGCGGCTGGACCGGTACAGACACGCAGTATTTT
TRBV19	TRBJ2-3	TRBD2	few	CASSIRAGGLSDTQYF	TGTGCCAGTAGTATAAGAGCGGGAGGACTTTCAGATACGCAGTATTTT
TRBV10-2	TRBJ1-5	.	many	CASSVDSSNQPQHF	TGCGCCAGCAGTGTTGACAGTAGCAATCAGCCCCAGCATTTT
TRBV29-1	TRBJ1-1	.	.	CSVQTGGNTEAFF	TGCAGCGTGCAGACAGGAGGGAACACTGAAGCTTTCTTT
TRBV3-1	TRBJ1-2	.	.	CASIQVSLIRNYGYTF	TGTGCCAGCATCCAAGTCTCGCTAATTAGAAACTATGGCTACACCTTC
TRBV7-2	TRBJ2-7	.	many	CASSLPPGLGNEQYF	TGTGCCAGCAGCTTACCTCCGGGACTCGGGAACGAGCAGTACTTC
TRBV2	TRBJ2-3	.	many	CASRQGDTDTQYF	TGTGCCAGCAGGCAAGGAGATACAGATACGCAGTATTTT
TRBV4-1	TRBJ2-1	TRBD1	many	CASSLGQGADNEQFF	TGCGCCAGCAGCCTGGGACAGGGGGCAGACAATGAGCAGTTCTTC
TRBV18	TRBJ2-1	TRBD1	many	CASSPDTGGDEQFF	TGTGCCAGCTCACCCGATACAGGGGGCGATGAGCAGTTCTTC
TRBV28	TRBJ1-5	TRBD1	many	CASRPTGSNQPQHF	TGTGCCAGCAGGCCGACAGGGAGCAATCAGCCCCAGCATTTT
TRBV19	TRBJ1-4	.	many	CASSTRVAATNEKLFF	TGTGCCAGTAGTACCCGAGTTGCTGCAACTAATGAAAAACTGTTTTTT
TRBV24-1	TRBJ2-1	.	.	CATSAQGSNEQFF	TGTGCCACCAGTGCCCAGGGGAGCAACGAGCAGTTCTTC
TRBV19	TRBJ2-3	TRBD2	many	CASSMRGSGGPVNTQYF	TGTGCCAGTAGTATGAGGGGGTCGGGAGGGCCGGTGAATACGCAGTATTTT
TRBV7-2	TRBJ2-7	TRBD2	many	CASSLASGGYEQYF	TGTGCCAGCAGCTTAGCCTCGGGGGGGTACGAGCAGTACTTC
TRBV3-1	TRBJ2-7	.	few	CASSQGASDRQYF	TGTGCCAGCAGCCAAGGCGCGTCGGACAGACAGTACTTC
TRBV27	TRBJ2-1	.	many	CASSLDARWTLTRANEQFF	TGTGCCAGCAGCTTGGATGCCCGTTGGACCCTAACGAGGGCCAATGAGCAGTTCTTC